The 13 T cell receptor beta chains below all came from one sample that was sequenced in a study of shared clonotypes between healthy human individuals. The table came from immunoSEQ multiplex PCR; TCRdb's copy has only in-frame clones and leaves some out. The table has about 460,000 clones, more than 70% seen once. Sequenced material: PBMCs. Receptor source: a woman aged 40 to 55 in good health. Some clones in this sample may be carry-over from other donors' samples.

In this sample, this clone turned up a few times. A much larger clone differs by one base, so this may be a read error. The gene calls are TRBV11-2 and TRBJ2-7; D remains ambiguous. The germline V gene has CDR1 SGHAT and CDR2 FQNNGV. The length of the CDR3 is 14 residues. The CDR3 DNA sequence: TGTGCCGGCAGCTTAGATCGATTATTTTACGAGCAGTACTTC. The encoded protein is CAGSLDRLFYEQYF.

Concerning this clone: Given a far larger clone just one base away, this is likely a sequencing read error. At the DNA level, this CDR3 is encoded by other sequences in the same sample as well. The CDR3 DNA sequence: TGTGCTAGCAGTCCACGCCGGACAGGGGGGACGGACCAGCATTTT. This sequence encodes CASSPRRTGGTDQHF. The V call is TRBV6-5, the J call TRBJ1-5; 10 bases fit TRBD1. The CDR3 contains 15 residues. Germline values: CDR1 MNHEY, CDR2 SVGAGI.

This clone has at least ten counts. This chain connects TRBV13 to TRBJ1-2, with no clear D. Trimming stripped 4 bases from V and 2 bases from J, with 8 bases between. Germline CDR1 PRHDT, CDR2 FYEKMQ (reference sequence). The CDR3 totals 13 residues. CDR3 region: CASSSSRNYGYTF. The CDR3 coding sequence is TGTGCCAGCAGCTCCTCAAGGAACTATGGCTACACCTTC. Supplemented by reference TRBV13 and TRBJ1-2, the full variable domain reads AAGVIQSPRHLIKEKRETATLKCYPIPRHDTVYWYQQGPGQDPQFLISFYEKMQSDKGSIPDRFSAQQFSDYHSELNMSSLELGDSALYFCASSSSRNYGYTFGSGTRLTVV.

V usage is TRBV29-1 and J usage is TRBJ1-1; maybe TRBD1 (6 bases). This CDR3 has 12 amino acids. Germline lookup yields CDR1 SQVTM and CDR2 ANQGSEA. Trimming took 3 bases from V and 4 from J, leaving 9 bases between them. This CDR3 is CSVDGGPTEAFF. The CDR3 DNA reads TGCAGCGTTGATGGGGGGCCCACTGAAGCTTTCTTT.

The chain joins TRBV2 to TRBJ2-1; D may match TRBD1 or TRBD2 (6 bases each). This CDR3 has 16 amino acids. Trimming stripped 4 bases from V and 7 bases from J, with 20 bases between. Germline V gene data show CDR1 as SNHLY and CDR2 as FYNNEI. CDR3 sequence (DNA): TGTGCCAGCAGTGTTTTAGCGGAGGGGGTTGGGAATGAGCAGTTCTTC. Translation: CASSVLAEGVGNEQFF.

The gene calls are TRBV27 and TRBJ2-7, with D perhaps TRBD2 (6 bases). Trimming took off 1 base at V and 4 bases at J, with 14 bases between the two ends. From germline, CDR1 is MNHEY and CDR2 SMNVEV (reference sequence). This CDR3 spans 15 amino acids. The CDR3 loop is CASSLYGSVGYEQYF. CDR3 DNA: TGTGCCAGCAGTTTATACGGGAGCGTCGGATACGAGCAGTACTTC.

The chain carries TRBV5-1 and TRBJ2-1, with D unclear. Deletions cut 0 bases from V and 8 bases from J, with 12 bases between. Germline CDR1 SGHRS, CDR2 YFSETQ. The CDR3 extends over 14 amino acids. CDR3 in amino acids: CASSLGNSNDEQFF. The CDR3 region has the DNA TGCGCCAGCAGCTTGGGAAATAGCAACGATGAGCAGTTCTTC.

The chain uses TRBV4-1 and TRBJ2-1; 10 nucleotides line up with TRBD2. CDR3 length equals 14 residues. V shed 4 bases, J shed 12 bases, and the junction held 9 bases outside the gene matches. Germline CDR1 MGHRA, CDR2 YSYEKL. This CDR3 is CASSLELAGWTQFF. The CDR3 nucleotides read TGCGCCAGCAGCCTTGAACTAGCGGGATGGACGCAGTTCTTC.

Turning to this clone: A single base is all that separates this from a far larger clone, so a read error is likely. V and J are TRBV9 and TRBJ2-5; 7 nucleotides line up with TRBD2. The ends lost 6 bases at V and 2 bases at J; junction bases unmatched: 7. This CDR3 region has 14 residues. Per the germline V gene, CDR1 is SGDLS and CDR2 is YYNGEE. In DNA form, the CDR3 reads TGTGCCAGCAACGCGGGAGTTCGGCAAGAGACCCAGTACTTC. Protein sequence: CASNAGVRQETQYF.

This rearrangement joins TRBV23-1 to TRBJ2-2; no clear D gene. TRBV23-1 is sorted into the ORF group, with uncertain function. There are 15 residues in the CDR3. Trimming shortened V by 0 bases and J by 8 bases, and 13 bases separated the two germline ends. CDR3 coding DNA: TGCGCCAGCAGTCAATCGAGTCCCTTCGGGGGGGAGCTGTTTTTT. Translating it yields CASSQSSPFGGELFF.

Remarks on this clone: A far larger clone is just one base off, so this is likely a read error. This same CDR3 is encoded by further DNA sequences in the sample. The chain is built from TRBV2 and TRBJ1-5; D remains unclear. Germline V gene lookup returns CDR1 SNHLY and CDR2 FYNNEI. This CDR3 comprises 13 residues. Trimming pared 5 bases from V and 7 bases from J, leaving 12 bases between. The chain's CDR3 is CASSFAGDQPQHF. In nucleotides, the CDR3 is TGTGCCAGCAGTTTTGCAGGAGACCAGCCCCAGCATTTT.

J is TRBJ1-1 and V is TRBV2; D is perhaps TRBD1 (6 bases). This CDR3 is 13 amino acids long. Per the germline V gene, CDR1 is SNHLY and CDR2 is FYNNEI. V lost 9 bases and J lost 2, with 13 bases in between. The CDR3, as DNA: TGTGCCAGTAGCCCGACAGGTAACACTGAAGCTTTCTTT. Protein: CASSPTGNTEAFF.

This chain links TRBV19 with TRBJ1-2; 11 bases line up with TRBD1. Germline V gives CDR1 LNHDA, CDR2 SQIVND (reference sequence). The V and J ends lost 5 bases and 8 bases, in that order; junction bases with no gene match: 1. The CDR3 is 12 amino acids. In DNA, the CDR3 is TGTGCCAGTAGTTGGGACAGGGGGGGCTACACCTTC. This translates into CASSWDRGGYTF.